This passage covers 10 T cell receptor beta chains from one sample sequenced in a study of blood T cells in healthy people across ages. Sample-barcoded 5' priming and a J-beta primer mix drove a second PCR of about 6 to 12 cycles. Each CDR3 protein gets one entry after TCRdb re-called the 5' RACE reads with MiXCR. The sample has 1.5 million to 1.9 million distinct CDR3 sequences, approximately 43% seen once. Sample: blood. Source of these receptors: a woman under 30 in good health.

The V and J genes are TRBV5-6 and TRBJ2-4; maybe TRBD1 (6 bases). Trimming pared 0 bases from V and 8 bases from J, leaving 18 bases between. Germline assignment: CDR1 SGHDT and CDR2 YYEEEE. This CDR3 region has 16 residues. The CDR3 loop is CASSLGGQRFLDIQYF. As DNA, the CDR3 is TGTGCCAGCAGCTTGGGAGGACAGCGCTTTTTGGACATTCAGTACTTC.

V usage is TRBV15 and J usage is TRBJ1-4, with D unclear. The CDR3 contains 15 residues. Germline V gene data show CDR1 as LNHNV and CDR2 as YYDKDF (reference sequence). The V gene lost 6 bases and the J gene lost 0 bases, with 11 bases spanning the gap. The CDR3 region is CATRNLRSTNEKLFF. The DNA for the CDR3 is TGTGCCACCAGGAACCTCAGGTCAACTAATGAAAAACTGTTTTTT. Using reference TRBV15 and TRBJ1-4 for the parts outside the CDR3, the full variable domain is DAMVIQNPRYQVTQFGKPVTLSCSQTLNHNVMYWYQQKSSQAPKLLFHYYDKDFNNEADTPDNFQSRRPNTSFCFLDIRSPGLGDTAMYLCATRNLRSTNEKLFFGSGTQLSVL.

Comment on this clonotype: The junction and the germline gene differ at one end; a read error may be behind it. The genes are TRBV7-7 and TRBJ2-1; no clear D. This CDR3 spans 13 amino acids. From germline, CDR1 is SSHAT and CDR2 FNYEAQ (reference sequence). CDR3 bases: TGTGCTAGCAGCTTAGGATCCATTGTTTGTCTGTTCTTC. It specifies CASSLGSIVCLFF.

This clonotype was detected only a few times. The chain recombines TRBV6-1 with TRBJ1-1, with D possibly matching TRBD1 (5 bases). The CDR3 sequence is 16 residues long. Trimming left V 2 bases short and J 0 bases short, with 13 bases between. The V gene's germline CDR1 is MNHNS and CDR2 SASEGT. Written as DNA, the CDR3 is TGTGCCAGCAGTGAACAGGGAGGTCTCATGAACACTGAAGCTTTCTTT. The encoded protein is CASSEQGGLMNTEAFF.

This clonotype has just a few counts. The J gene is TRBJ2-7, the V gene TRBV6-4; maybe TRBD1 (5 bases). The CDR3 spans 17 residues. The V and J ends lost 2 bases and 4 bases respectively, with 21 bases between them. Germline V gene sequence: CDR1 MRHNA, CDR2 SNTAGT. CDR3 loop: CASSDGESIGRAYEQYF. In DNA form, the CDR3 reads TGTGCCAGCAGTGACGGAGAGAGTATAGGCAGGGCATACGAGCAGTACTTC.

This clonotype has only a few counts. The CDR3: CASSEGGLIYEQYF. The DNA of the CDR3 is TGTGCCAGCAGTGAGGGTGGACTTATCTACGAGCAGTACTTC. This chain joins TRBV2 and TRBJ2-7, with D tentatively TRBD2 (5 bases). CDR1 SNHLY and CDR2 FYNNEI come from the germline V gene. This CDR3 spans 14 amino acids. V was pared by 3 bases and J by 3 bases, with 12 bases between.

The chain joins TRBV7-2 to TRBJ2-3, with 10 bases identical to TRBD2. The CDR3 spans 17 residues. Unmatched junction bases numbered 11, after V lost 3 bases and J lost 5 bases. Germline V CDR1 and CDR2: SGHTA, FQGNSA. The CDR3 spells CASSFQSSSGGVDTQYF. The CDR3 coding sequence is TGTGCCAGCAGCTTTCAGAGTTCTAGCGGGGGTGTAGATACGCAGTATTTT.

The chain joins TRBV5-6 to TRBJ2-2; 8 bases are a match to TRBD1. The germline V gene encodes CDR1 SGHDT and CDR2 YYEEEE. The ends lost 4 bases at V and 2 bases at J; junction bases unmatched: 10. The CDR3 covers 17 residues. CDR3 coding DNA: TGTGCCAGCAGCGACATGCTAGGACAGGGAAACACCGGGGAGCTGTTTTTT. Translating gives CASSDMLGQGNTGELFF.

This clonotype appeared a few times. The chain has TRBV12-3 or TRBV12-4 and TRBJ1-6; D remains ambiguous. Trimming shortened V by 2 bases and J by 4 bases, and 9 bases separated the two germline ends. The CDR3 loop spans 15 amino acids. The CDR3 spells CASSLPRSYNSPLHF. In DNA, the CDR3 is TGTGCCAGCAGTTTACCGAGAAGTTATAATTCACCCCTCCACTTT.

In its sample, this clonotype was seen a few times. Written as DNA, the CDR3 is TGTGCCAGCAGCTTAGTAGCAGGGCCGGGAGAGACCCAGTACTTC. Translation gives CASSLVAGPGETQYF. The chain has TRBV7-2 and TRBJ2-5, with D perhaps TRBD1 (5 bases). Germline V gene sequence: CDR1 SGHTA, CDR2 FQGNSA. The length of the CDR3 is 15 residues. V was clipped by 1 base and J by 4 bases, with 13 bases between them.